Each of the 7 T cell receptor beta chains below was sequenced from the same sample in a study of CD8 T cells in ankylosing spondylitis. TCRdb re-called the 5' RACE reads with MiXCR, one entry per CDR3 protein. Among about 750,000 distinct CDR3 sequences listed, under 20% were seen once. For these TCRs, the target antigens are not known. Regarding the study as a whole: A motif of fewer than ten highly homologous TCR beta variants was seen as apparently characteristic of ankylosing spondylitis blood.

The sequenced sample was blood, either unsorted or a sorted T cell fraction (not recorded which). The receptor source for this set is a male donor with ankylosing spondylitis.

This clonotype was observed a few times. This chain joins TRBV25-1 and TRBJ2-5, with TRBD2 matching over 9 bases. The CDR3 runs to 15 residues. V dropped 3 bases and J dropped 4; count of bases not matched to a gene: 6. Germline CDR1 MGHDK, CDR2 SYGVNS. CDR3 amino acids: CASSDSAGGRETQYF. Written as DNA, the CDR3 is TGTGCCAGCAGTGATTCGGCGGGAGGGAGAGAGACCCAGTACTTC.

This clonotype was recorded many times. J is TRBJ2-1 and V is TRBV4-2, with 9 bases that match TRBD2. The CDR3 has 16 amino acids. V lost 0 bases, J lost 0 bases, and 0 bases stayed unmatched. Germline CDR1 LGHNA, CDR2 YNFKEQ. CDR3 nucleotides: TGTGCCAGCAGCCAAGATAGCGGGAGCTCCTACAATGAGCAGTTCTTC. Its protein product is CASSQDSGSSYNEQFF.

This clonotype was seen a few times. This chain links TRBV24-1 with TRBJ2-1; unclear D gene. CDR1 is KGHDR, CDR2 SFDVKD, per germline. V lost 3 bases and J lost 3, with 5 bases in between. CDR3 length: 13 residues. The CDR3 nucleotides read TGTGCCACCAGTGATCCAATCTACAATGAGCAGTTCTTC. It is translated as CATSDPIYNEQFF.

V is TRBV7-9 and J is TRBJ2-4; a possible D gene is TRBD1 (6 bases). Germline lookup yields CDR1 SEHNR and CDR2 FQNEAQ (reference sequence). V was clipped by 1 base and J by 3 bases, with 7 bases between them. The CDR3 totals 14 residues. CDR3 loop: CASSLVTGKNIQYF. The CDR3 DNA reads as TGTGCCAGCAGCTTAGTGACAGGCAAAAACATTCAGTACTTC.

This clonotype was detected many times. CDR3 sequence: CASSLGGLSTEAFF. Here the CDR3 DNA reads TGCGCCAGCAGCTTGGGGGGGCTGAGCACTGAAGCTTTCTTT. J is TRBJ1-1 and V is TRBV5-1; tentatively, D is TRBD1 (6 bases). The CDR3 is 14 amino acids. CDR1 and CDR2 from the germline V gene are SGHRS and YFSETQ. V dropped 0 bases and J dropped 4 bases, with 10 bases sitting between them.

The chain carries TRBV4-2 and TRBJ2-1; 8 bases map to TRBD2. Trimming took 3 bases from V and 6 from J; bases not matched to a gene: 7. The CDR3 is made up of 15 amino acids. Germline lookup yields CDR1 LGHNA and CDR2 YNFKEQ. The CDR3 reads CASSQSGSRPNEQFF. CDR3 in DNA: TGTGCCAGCAGCCAGAGCGGGAGTAGGCCCAATGAGCAGTTCTTC.

This clonotype has only a few counts. The chain combines TRBV12-3 or TRBV12-4 with TRBJ2-7, with D unclear. Deletions cut 7 bases from V and 3 bases from J, with 10 bases between. This CDR3 has 12 residues. The CDR3 loop is CASTPNGYEQYF. CDR3 nucleotides: TGTGCCAGCACCCCCAACGGCTACGAGCAGTACTTC.